The rows below give T cell receptor beta chains drawn from one sample of a study of blood T cell repertoires in COVID-19. Here immunoSEQ multiplex PCR was the method, and the copy in TCRdb shows in-frame clones only, minus some. The sample lists about 51,000 clones, about 86% occurring once. Material for sequencing was peripheral blood. The receptors derive from an elderly man with active COVID-19. Both conserved end residues are part of each CDR3. Fields, in order: D gene, J gene, V gene, CDR3 protein, CDR3 DNA. A D gene is named only where the DNA matches it firmly.

d_gene: NA; j_gene: TRBJ1-3; v_gene: TRBV30; CDR3aa: CAWGGQISGNTIYF; CDR3nt: TGTGCCTGGGGTGGACAAATCTCTGGAAACACCATATATTTT
d_gene: NA; j_gene: TRBJ1-5; v_gene: TRBV28; CDR3aa: CASSLRGSGNQPQHF; CDR3nt: TGTGCCAGCAGTTTAAGGGGGTCCGGCAATCAGCCCCAGCATTTT
d_gene: TRBD2; j_gene: TRBJ2-7; v_gene: TRBV5-4; CDR3aa: CASSLAGGSYSYEQYF; CDR3nt: TGTGCCAGCAGCTTGGCCGGGGGGTCTTACTCCTACGAGCAGTACTTC
d_gene: TRBD2; j_gene: TRBJ2-4; v_gene: TRBV3-1/TRBV3-2; CDR3aa: CASSLVAGGSKNIQYF; CDR3nt: TGTGCCAGCAGCCTTGTAGCGGGAGGGTCCAAAAACATTCAGTACTTC
d_gene: TRBD1; j_gene: TRBJ2-7; v_gene: TRBV5-1; CDR3aa: CASRQGDRGIYEQYF; CDR3nt: TGCGCCAGCAGGCAAGGGGACAGGGGTATCTACGAGCAGTACTTC
d_gene: NA; j_gene: TRBJ2-2; v_gene: TRBV5-8; CDR3aa: CASSGGSGGRETGELFF; CDR3nt: TGTGCCAGCAGCGGGGGATCGGGGGGCAGAGAAACCGGGGAGCTGTTTTTT
d_gene: TRBD1; j_gene: TRBJ2-5; v_gene: TRBV5-1; CDR3aa: CASRKGQQETQYF; CDR3nt: TGCGCCAGCCGCAAGGGACAGCAAGAGACCCAGTACTTC
d_gene: TRBD2; j_gene: TRBJ2-7; v_gene: TRBV3-1/TRBV3-2; CDR3aa: CASSQRRGGSPYEQYF; CDR3nt: TGTGCCAGCAGCCAACGAAGGGGCGGGAGTCCCTACGAGCAGTACTTC
d_gene: NA; j_gene: TRBJ2-3; v_gene: TRBV27; CDR3aa: CASRAWGGSTDTQYF; CDR3nt: TGTGCCAGCAGAGCCTGGGGCGGCAGCACAGATACGCAGTATTTT
d_gene: NA; j_gene: TRBJ2-1; v_gene: TRBV9; CDR3aa: CASSVDPVTEQFF; CDR3nt: TGTGCCAGCAGCGTTGATCCGGTCACCGAGCAGTTCTTC
d_gene: NA; j_gene: TRBJ1-5; v_gene: TRBV19; CDR3aa: CASSIETGYGNQPQHF; CDR3nt: TGTGCCAGTAGTATCGAGACGGGGTATGGCAATCAGCCCCAGCATTTT
d_gene: TRBD2; j_gene: TRBJ2-1; v_gene: TRBV15; CDR3aa: CATSRGTSGGNEQFF; CDR3nt: TGTGCCACCAGCAGAGGGACTAGCGGGGGCAATGAGCAGTTCTTC